The 3 T cell receptor beta chains listed next were all sequenced from one sample in a study of shared clonotypes between healthy human individuals. Generated by immunoSEQ multiplex PCR, the TCRdb table keeps only in-frame clones and is missing some. The sample includes about 530,000 clones, 60% to 80% of them seen just once. The sequencing sample was made of PBMCs. The receptors come from a woman in her 40s in good health. Some clones in this sample may be carry-over from other donors' samples.

Of note for this clone: Other DNA sequences of this sample code for an identical CDR3. J is TRBJ1-1 and V is TRBV18; D is unclear. The length of the CDR3 is 13 residues. Germline V gene sequence: CDR1 KGHSH, CDR2 LQKENI. Trimming took off 1 base at V and 0 bases at J, with 3 bases between the two ends. CDR3 nucleotides: TGTGCCAGCTCACCACTACTGAACACTGAAGCTTTCTTT. It yields the protein CASSPLLNTEAFF.

Comments on this clone: Within the sample, other DNA sequences also encode this same CDR3. The chain has TRBV7-9 and TRBJ1-3; unclear D gene. The germline V gene has CDR1 SEHNR and CDR2 FQNEAQ (reference sequence). The CDR3 runs to 14 residues. The V end lost 1 base, the J end lost 1 base, and 5 bases lay between the germline ends. The CDR3 sequence is CASSLGGSGNTIYF. CDR3 DNA: TGTGCCAGCAGCTTAGGGGGATCTGGAAACACCATATATTTT.

The gene calls are TRBV10-2 and TRBJ2-1, with TRBD1 matching over 9 bases. This CDR3 region has 15 residues. The V gene's germline CDR1 is WSHSY and CDR2 SAAADI. The V and J ends lost 2 bases and 10 bases, in that order; junction bases with no gene match: 9. The CDR3 coding sequence is TGCGCCAGCAGTGAGCCGGGACAGGGAGTGGAGGAGCAGTTCTTC. Amino acids: CASSEPGQGVEEQFF.